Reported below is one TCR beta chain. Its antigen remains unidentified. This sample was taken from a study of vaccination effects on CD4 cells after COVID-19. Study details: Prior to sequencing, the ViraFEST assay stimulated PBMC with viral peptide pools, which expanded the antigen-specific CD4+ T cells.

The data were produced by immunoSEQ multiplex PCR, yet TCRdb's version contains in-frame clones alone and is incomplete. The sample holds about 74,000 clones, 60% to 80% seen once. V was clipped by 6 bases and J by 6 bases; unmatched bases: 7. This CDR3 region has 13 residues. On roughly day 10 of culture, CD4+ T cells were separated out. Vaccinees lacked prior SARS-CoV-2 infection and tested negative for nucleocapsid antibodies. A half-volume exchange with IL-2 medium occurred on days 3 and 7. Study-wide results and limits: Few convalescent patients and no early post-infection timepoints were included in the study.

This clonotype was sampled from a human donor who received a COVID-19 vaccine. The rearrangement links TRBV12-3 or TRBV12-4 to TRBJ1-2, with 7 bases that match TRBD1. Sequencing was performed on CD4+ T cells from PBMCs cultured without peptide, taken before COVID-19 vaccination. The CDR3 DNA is TGTGCCAGCAGCCCCGGGACAGCAGATGGCTACACCTTC. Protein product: CASSPGTADGYTF.